These 32 T cell receptor beta chains originate from one sample sequenced in a study of tumor-infiltrating lymphocytes in localized non-small cell lung cancer. Assay: immunoSEQ multiplex PCR; the TCRdb copy retains only in-frame clones and omits some. The data contain about 16,000 clones, about 69% of them seen just once; the ten biggest clones take up about 9.3%. Sequencing input: lung tumor tissue. The receptor set was obtained from a human donor with non-small cell lung cancer.

The chain employs TRBV4-1 and TRBJ2-5; 8 nucleotides match TRBD1. Germline assignment: CDR1 MGHRA and CDR2 YSYEKL. The CDR3 length is 15 residues. V was pared by 2 bases and J by 3 bases, with 5 bases of the junction left unmatched. The CDR3, as DNA: TGCGCCAGCAGCCAACCCTCGACAGGGGAAGAGACCCAGTACTTC. This gives the protein CASSQPSTGEETQYF.

The V call is TRBV5-5, the J call TRBJ1-1, with D unclear. The V gene's germline CDR1 is SGHKS and CDR2 YYEKEE (reference sequence). Trimming removed 2 bases from V and 1 base from J, with 12 bases in between. This CDR3 is built from 15 residues. Here the CDR3 reads CASSFLSRRNTEAFF. In DNA form, the CDR3 reads TGTGCCAGCAGCTTTTTGTCACGCAGGAACACTGAAGCTTTCTTT.

Judged by abundance, this clone is medium-sized (0.01 to 0.1%). The chain links TRBV7-8 to TRBJ2-5; D is undetermined. V lost 3 bases and J lost 5, with 7 bases in between. Germline lookup yields CDR1 SGHVS and CDR2 FQNEAQ. This CDR3 is built from 12 residues. CDR3 nucleotides: TGTGCCAGCAGCTTGGCTCTCGAGACCCAGTACTTC. This translates into CASSLALETQYF.

This sequence joins TRBV19 and TRBJ1-1; 9 bases map to TRBD1. V lost 6 bases, J lost 4 bases, and 18 bases stayed unmatched. This CDR3 is built from 18 residues. The germline gives CDR1 LNHDA, CDR2 SQIVND (reference sequence). This chain's CDR3 is CASRLTQGAGVRGTEAFF. CDR3 nucleotides: TGTGCCAGTAGGCTGACACAGGGGGCGGGAGTTCGAGGCACTGAAGCTTTCTTT. Variable domain in full (rest from reference TRBV19 and TRBJ1-1): DGGITQSPKYLFRKEGQNVTLSCEQNLNHDAMYWYRQDPGQGLRLIYYSQIVNDFQKGDIAEGYSVSREKKESFPLTVTSAQKNPTAFYLCASRLTQGAGVRGTEAFFGQGTRLTVV.

This clone was picked up one time. This chain joins TRBV2 and TRBJ1-5, with 8 bases lining up with TRBD1. Trimming cost V 7 bases and J 6 bases; bases outside gene matches: 11. Germline CDR1 SNHLY, CDR2 FYNNEI. The CDR3 covers 15 residues. CDR3 nucleotides: TGTGCCAGCACTAGGGAACAGGGGGGGTTTCAGCCCCAGCATTTT. This gives the protein CASTREQGGFQPQHF.

V usage is TRBV7-8 and J usage is TRBJ2-3; 8 bases fit TRBD2. Germline V gene data show CDR1 as SGHVS and CDR2 as FQNEAQ. The CDR3 extends over 15 amino acids. With 6 bases clipped from V and 3 bases from J, the junction kept 8 bases outside the gene matches. DNA of the CDR3: TGTGCCAGCAGTCGTAGCGGGGTAGAGACAGATACGCAGTATTTT. This gives the protein CASSRSGVETDTQYF.

This clone counts as medium-sized. CDR3 bases: TGTGCCAGCGGGGAGATCATAGACCAGCCCCAGCATTTT. It codes for CASGEIIDQPQHF. The chain employs TRBV6-5 and TRBJ1-5; D gene unclear. From germline, CDR1 is MNHEY and CDR2 SVGAGI. Trimming pared 8 bases from V and 7 bases from J, leaving 15 bases between. The CDR3 is 13 residues long.

The rearrangement links TRBV9 to TRBJ2-1; TRBD1 or TRBD2 may be the D gene (7 bases each). Per germline, CDR1 SGDLS and CDR2 YYNGEE. V was pared by 3 bases and J by 8 bases, with 18 bases between. The CDR3 extends over 15 amino acids. The CDR3 region is CASSGEGSGTDEQFF. The CDR3 bases are TGTGCCAGCAGCGGGGAGGGGTCGGGGACAGATGAGCAGTTCTTC.

The chain employs TRBV6-4 and TRBJ2-1, with a possible D match to TRBD2 (5 bases). This CDR3 spans 15 amino acids. Germline-derived CDR1 and CDR2 are MRHNA and SNTAGT. V was pared by 5 bases and J by 7 bases, with 18 bases between. CDR3 sequence: CASSRESTGRNEQFF. The CDR3 nucleotides read TGTGCCAGCAGTCGGGAATCGACGGGTCGGAATGAGCAGTTCTTC.

The chain is built from TRBV5-1 and TRBJ2-7; D ambiguous. V was cut by 0 bases and J by 2 bases, with 3 bases left in between. There are 12 residues in the CDR3. Germline CDR1 reads SGHRS; CDR2 reads YFSETQ. The CDR3 protein is CASSLDAYEQYF. The CDR3 bases are TGCGCCAGCAGCTTGGACGCCTACGAGCAGTACTTC.

This chain links TRBV7-9 with TRBJ2-7; D is ambiguous. The CDR3 is 13 residues long. V lost 5 bases and J lost 1, with 9 bases in between. Per germline, CDR1 SEHNR and CDR2 FQNEAQ (reference sequence). CDR3 bases: TGTGCCAGCAGCCACGAAATGTCCTACGAGCAGTACTTC. This codes for CASSHEMSYEQYF.

V and J are TRBV6-1 and TRBJ2-5, with D unclear. CDR3 length: 11 residues. Trimming removed 1 base from V and 13 bases from J, with 10 bases in between. Looked up from germline, CDR1 is MNHNS and CDR2 is SASEGT. Here the CDR3 reads CASSEVTVRYF. For the CDR3, the DNA is TGTGCCAGCAGTGAAGTTACAGTTAGGTACTTC.

The rearrangement joins TRBV28 to TRBJ2-2; the D call may be TRBD1 or TRBD2 (6 bases each). V lost 5 bases, J lost 3 bases, and 16 bases lay in between. Per germline, CDR1 MDHEN and CDR2 SYDVKM. The CDR3 runs to 16 residues. The CDR3 is CASSPARGRYTGELFF. DNA for the CDR3: TGTGCCAGCAGTCCGGCCCGGGGGCGGTACACCGGGGAGCTGTTTTTT.

The V call is TRBV6-5, the J call TRBJ2-7; TRBD1 matches at 8 bases. Germline V gene data show CDR1 as MNHEY and CDR2 as SVGAGI. With V trimmed by 8 bases and J by 0 bases, 0 bases remained unmatched. The CDR3 has 12 residues. The CDR3 coding sequence is TGTGCCAGCGGGACAGGCTCCTACGAGCAGTACTTC. It translates to CASGTGSYEQYF.

This chain uses TRBV7-2 with TRBJ2-5; 14 bases map to TRBD2. This CDR3 is built from 19 residues. Germline assignment: CDR1 SGHTA and CDR2 FQGNSA. V shed 9 bases and J 5 bases; nucleotides not matched to a gene: 20. CDR3 DNA: TGTGCCAGTACTCCGAGCTCCGCGGGGACTAGCGGGGGCAGGGAGACCCAGTACTTC. Translated, it gives CASTPSSAGTSGGRETQYF.

Written as DNA, the CDR3 is TGTGCCAGCAGCCCCCTACTAGCGGGAGTGGGGGGCTACAATGAGCAGTTCTTC. Translation gives CASSPLLAGVGGYNEQFF. This rearrangement joins TRBV14 to TRBJ2-1; 11 bases fit TRBD2. The V gene end was trimmed by 4 bases and the J gene end by 3 bases; junction bases not matched to a gene: 11. Germline V CDR1 and CDR2: SGHDN, FVKESK. The CDR3 length is 18 residues.

This clone was picked up one time. The chain has TRBV6-1 and TRBJ2-5; D may be TRBD2 (5 bases). Looked up from germline, CDR1 is MNHNS and CDR2 is SASEGT. The ends were cut back, 0 bases at V and 2 bases at J, with 7 bases in the middle. This CDR3 comprises 14 residues. The CDR3 is CASSEARAQETQYF. Here the CDR3 DNA reads TGTGCCAGCAGTGAAGCGCGGGCTCAAGAGACCCAGTACTTC.

V gene TRBV6-6 combines with J gene TRBJ2-7; D is ambiguous. Trimming left V 4 bases short and J 3 bases short, with 4 bases between. The CDR3 is 11 residues long. CDR1 and CDR2 (germline): MNHNY, SVGAGI (reference sequence). CDR3 in amino acids: CASSWLYEQYF. CDR3 bases: TGTGCCAGCAGTTGGCTCTACGAGCAGTACTTC.

The J gene is TRBJ2-3, the V gene TRBV25-1, with TRBD1 matching 9 bases. After removal of 5 bases from V and 6 bases from J, the junction contained 12 bases not matched to a gene. This CDR3 contains 16 residues. Germline values: CDR1 MGHDK, CDR2 SYGVNS. The CDR3 DNA reads TGTGCCAGCAGTTACCAACCCGGGACAGGGTCTGATACGCAGTATTTT. It translates to CASSYQPGTGSDTQYF.

The V and J genes are TRBV29-1 and TRBJ1-2; a weak D match, TRBD1 (5 bases). CDR1 is SQVTM, CDR2 ANQGSEA, per germline. The length of the CDR3 is 14 residues. Trimming removed 1 base from V and 2 bases from J, with 11 bases in between. The CDR3 loop reads CSVEGQFENYGYTF. CDR3 coding DNA: TGCAGCGTTGAAGGACAGTTTGAAAACTATGGCTACACCTTC.

This sequence joins TRBV2 and TRBJ2-5; tentatively, D is TRBD2 (6 bases). V was shortened by 3 bases and J by 3 bases, with 17 bases between the two germline ends. Germline assignment: CDR1 SNHLY and CDR2 FYNNEI. The CDR3 runs to 16 residues. The DNA of the CDR3 is TGTGCCAGCAGTGAGGGGAGTGGGGAGGTTGAAGAGACCCAGTACTTC. It encodes CASSEGSGEVEETQYF.

By share of the sample, this clone is medium-sized. This rearrangement joins TRBV4-2 to TRBJ1-2, with D maybe TRBD1 (5 bases). Deletions cut 1 base from V and 7 bases from J, with 16 bases between. CDR1 and CDR2 from the germline V gene are LGHNA and YNFKEQ. The CDR3 runs to 15 residues. DNA of the CDR3: TGTGCCAGCAGCCAAGTCGAGGGGTCAAGCTCTGGCTACACCTTC. Translated, it gives CASSQVEGSSSGYTF.

V usage is TRBV6-4 and J usage is TRBJ2-6; 9 bases are shared with TRBD1. The CDR3 runs to 17 residues. Unmatched junction bases numbered 9, after V lost 8 bases and J lost 1 base. The germline V gene encodes CDR1 MRHNA and CDR2 SNTAGT. The CDR3 nucleotides read TGTGCCAGCTTTCCGGGACAGGGAAAATCTGGGGCCAACGTCCTGACTTTC. This translates into CASFPGQGKSGANVLTF.

For the CDR3, the DNA is TGCGCCAGCACTGATACAGGGGGAGGAGATACGCAGTATTTT. Translated: CASTDTGGGDTQYF. J is TRBJ2-3 and V is TRBV5-1; 8 bases agree with TRBD1. The ends lost 6 bases at V and 5 bases at J; junction bases unmatched: 8. The CDR3 is 14 amino acids. Germline CDR1 is SGHRS and CDR2 is YFSETQ.

The J gene is TRBJ2-7, the V gene TRBV28; D not certain. Looked up from germline, CDR1 is MDHEN and CDR2 is SYDVKM. This CDR3 has 15 amino acids. V lost 4 bases and J lost 5, with 18 bases in between. CDR3 loop: CASSSSEQSLNEQYF. CDR3 DNA: TGTGCCAGCAGTTCGTCCGAGCAATCCCTAAACGAGCAGTACTTC. Filled out from reference TRBV28 and TRBJ2-7, the complete variable domain reads DVKVTQSSRYLVKRTGEKVFLECVQDMDHENMFWYRQDPGLGLRLIYFSYDVKMKEKGDIPEGYSVSREKKERFSLILESASTNQTSMYLCASSSSEQSLNEQYFGPGTRLTVT.

The table lists this clone with a few counts. This chain connects TRBV7-9 to TRBJ2-1; D may be TRBD1 (6 bases). Germline CDR1 SEHNR, CDR2 FQNEAQ (reference sequence). The CDR3 is 16 amino acids. V was shortened by 2 bases and J by 5 bases, with 16 bases between the two germline ends. As DNA, the CDR3 is TGTGCCAGCAGCTTATTTTTCCTGGACAGCCACAATGAGCAGTTCTTC. It yields the protein CASSLFFLDSHNEQFF.

The V gene is TRBV7-2, the J gene TRBJ2-7, with D possibly matching TRBD1 (5 bases). Trimming took off 2 bases at V and 6 bases at J, with 11 bases between the two ends. Per the germline V gene, CDR1 is SGHTA and CDR2 is FQGNSA. This CDR3 is built from 13 residues. Here the CDR3 DNA reads TGTGCCAGCAGCTTATACGGCAGGGTCGAGCAGTACTTC. It is translated as CASSLYGRVEQYF.

This clone was counted between two and nine times. The chain uses TRBV5-1 and TRBJ2-1; 9 positions match TRBD1. The CDR3 extends over 14 amino acids. Germline CDR1 and CDR2: SGHRS and YFSETQ. J gave up 9 bases and V 4 bases, and 8 bases lay outside the gene matches. The CDR3 nucleotides read TGCGCCAGCAGCGCCGGACAGGGGTTATTTGAGCAGTTCTTC. This gives the protein CASSAGQGLFEQFF.

The V gene is TRBV20-1, the J gene TRBJ1-5; no clear D. The CDR3 totals 11 residues. V lost 2 bases and J lost 6, with 5 bases in between. Germline loops: CDR1 DFQATT, CDR2 SNEGSKA (reference sequence). The CDR3 region is CSARHGQPQHF. The CDR3 DNA is TGCAGTGCTAGACATGGTCAGCCCCAGCATTTT.

The V call is TRBV10-3, the J call TRBJ2-1, with D tentatively TRBD1 (6 bases). Trimming left V 6 bases short and J 2 bases short, with 11 bases between. This CDR3 region has 14 residues. CDR1 is ENHRY and CDR2 is SYGVKD in the germline V gene. This CDR3 is CAIRQGSPYNEQFF. The CDR3 DNA sequence: TGTGCCATCAGGCAGGGGAGTCCCTACAATGAGCAGTTCTTC.

The chain carries TRBV7-8 and TRBJ1-6; 9 positions agree with TRBD1. The CDR3 runs 15 residues. Germline V gives CDR1 SGHVS, CDR2 FQNEAQ. Germline trimming cut 1 base from V and 11 bases from J; bases unmatched to any gene: 6. The CDR3 DNA sequence: TGTGCCAGCAGCTTAGAGGGGACAGGGTGGACACCCCTCCACTTT. This encodes CASSLEGTGWTPLHF.

A remark on this clone: The same CDR3 arises from other DNA sequences in this sample as well. The genes are TRBV5-4 and TRBJ2-3, with D possibly being TRBD1 (6 bases). V dropped 5 bases and J dropped 0 bases, with 13 bases sitting between them. In germline, CDR1 is SGHNT, CDR2 YYREEE (reference sequence). The CDR3 runs 15 residues. CDR3 sequence (DNA): TGTGCCAGCAGGGATCAGAGGGGGAGCACAGATACGCAGTATTTT. Encoded protein: CASRDQRGSTDTQYF.